The T cell receptor (beta chain) described here comes from a study of cytomegalovirus exposure and HLA in healthy donors (dated by TCRdb to 2015 to 2018). Regarding the complete study: In an earlier analysis of approximately 640 of the donors, 276 Gb of sequence data and roughly 100 million unique TCR beta sequences from about 190 million T cells were reported. The number of donors typed differed by locus, with roughly 629-640 for A, B, C, DRB1 and DQB1, roughly 520 for DQA1, 600 to 610 for DPA1, and 450 to 480 for DPB1. All discovery cohort repertoires had been generated using a single sequencing platform. A separate validation cohort of roughly 130 different subjects was used in addition to the 666-subject first cohort. Donor age, sex, ethnicity and CMV serostatus were compiled alongside the repertoire data. A later analysis re-analyzed previously published TCR beta repertoires from roughly 630 donors and added high-resolution HLA genotyping to study TCR occurrence patterns. HLA typing covered class I and class II loci at four-digit resolution. Genome-wide SNP genotypes for about 60% of the 666 donors were used in a later genetic analysis, which treated that subset as a discovery cohort. The study combined high-throughput TCR immunosequencing, statistical association of individual TCRs with disease status, and machine learning to predict cytomegalovirus infection status. A handful of DR-DQ haplotypes were handled as single units for association and clustering because linkage in the cohort was strong. An earlier analysis of around 580 of the donors used high-throughput TCR beta sequencing to judge whether each TCR beta V gene segment behaved as functional or pseudogenic. The aim of the study was to test whether cataloging public T cell receptors could identify signatures of past pathogen exposure. Using immunosequencing, the study profiled T cell repertoires from 640 or so subjects and related those repertoires to cytomegalovirus serostatus. Among the roughly 400 genotyped donors, about 85% belonged to the genetic ancestry cluster associated with self-reported Caucasian donors. Among almost 400 genotyped donors of the cohort, an average of about 240,000 unique TCR beta nucleotide sequences were sequenced per donor, roughly 20% of them non-productive. An early release covering roughly 600 HLA-typed donors comprised roughly 300 gigabases of sequencing data and around 85 million unique TCR sequences. In the later analysis, no new phenotypic data were used to find candidate immune exposures; instead, reliance was placed on TCR beta sequences and their occurrence across donors.

A word on this clone: Its antigen is not yet known. No much larger clonotype is one base removed from it; base qualities were not supplied.

The cohort consisted of 666 healthy bone marrow donors. Cohort members were all nominally healthy when sampled, although unrecorded immune exposures were likely present. The donor was CMV seropositive and belonged to the group of 250 to 300 seropositive cohort members. Each donor provided a peripheral blood sample, and peripheral blood mononuclear cells were used for TCR beta sequencing. Genomic DNA extraction from the blood cell samples was performed with the Qiagen DNeasy Blood Extraction Kit. Libraries were constructed by the immunoSEQ multiplex PCR assay. A mixture of 60 forward primers for TCR Vbeta segments and 13 reverse primers for TCR Jbeta segments was used in the multiplex PCR. The CDR3 region of rearranged TCR beta genes was amplified from genomic DNA by a multiplex PCR assay. Amplified TCR beta libraries were sequenced as 87-base-pair reads on the Illumina HiSeq System. On the authors' methods: A later analysis tallied 75 million to 95 million unique TCR beta chains across the approximately 670 repertoires, and approximately 11 million of those chains were shared by two or more donors. A nearest-neighbor algorithm error-corrected the raw reads and collapsed the reads into unique sequences, merging closely related sequences to remove PCR and sequencing errors. CDR3 sequences were aligned to IMGT reference sequences to assign V, D and J gene segments. For a sequence to be retained, a match of at least six nucleotides to both a V gene segment and a J gene segment was required. A rearrangement counted as productive if the CDR3 had no stop codons and remained in frame with V and J, and every other rearrangement counted as non-productive. Following IMGT convention, CDR3 was defined as the stretch from the second conserved V-encoded cysteine up to the conserved J-encoded phenylalanine. The earlier analysis of about 570 of the donors excluded any sequence lacking an unambiguous match to a single V gene segment. In an earlier analysis of about 590 of the donors, a V segment was called functional when productive rearrangements were above 56.7%, and segregating when the standard deviation between donors exceeded 5%. A statistical classification framework was developed to diagnose cytomegalovirus status using the catalog of TCR beta chain sequences. In a later analysis, V and J genes were assigned by comparing TCR nucleotide sequences against IMGT/GENE-DB human TR gene sequences. A later analysis assigned CDR3 sequences and most-parsimonious VDJ recombination scenarios with the TCRdist pipeline. In a later analysis, every TCR beta chain was defined by the combination of its CDR3 amino acid sequence and its V-gene family, and reads without a unique V-gene family were dropped. As a way to deal with suspected cross-contamination and a sequencing artifact, a later analysis dropped approximately 570 nucleotide sequences that were highly shared and had low generation probability. In a later analysis, a clonal expansion index for each public chain was calculated from normalized within-repertoire ranks of inferred template counts. Generation probabilities in a later analysis came from a VDJ recombination model fitted to out-of-frame rearrangements, and those results were checked against IGoR. In a later analysis, hypergeometric tests were used to score TCR-TCR, TCR-HLA and TCR-CMV co-occurrence, with a repertoire-size bias correction applied to TCR pairs. A later analysis estimated false discovery rates by permuting HLA or CMV assignments 20 times. In a later analysis, co-occurring TCRs were grouped using DBSCAN, with TCRdist sequence similarity added in when clustering inside HLA-allele-positive subsets. For co-occurrence clustering, repertoires with fewer than 30,000 or more than 120,000 public chains were excluded, along with five repertoires with anomalous nucleotide sharing. TCRdb took this table from immuneACCESS and kept in-frame rearrangements with V and J called. Such tables lack part of the clones; where checked against another copy, unresolved V genes explain under half of the gap, and the rest is unexplained. V, J and clone size derive from that table, while D and trimming were established from the DNA sequence. This sample lists about 98,000 clones; more than 70% were detected once. Approximately 11% of the sample belongs to the ten largest clones.

The CDR3, cysteine through phenylalanine, is 13 amino acids long. Just CDR3 DNA is preserved here, 39 bases in frame from base 1. Looking up the germline V gene (reference sequence) yields CDR1 SSHAT and CDR2 FNYEAQ. Trimming removed 2 bases from V and 8 bases from J, leaving 10 bases between the germline ends. The research as a whole found: Some IMGT-functional V segments, including TRBV6-2 and TRBV6-3, could not be told apart with the 87-base-pair reads, so those segments were excluded. Roughly uniform sequencing depth across donors was assumed in presence/absence analyses, although this assumption may not hold. Because HLA typing was unavailable for some donors at each locus, only the typed subset was used in association tests. According to a later analysis, parvovirus B19, influenza, CMV and Epstein-Barr virus appeared linked to several top co-occurrence clusters. Only TCR beta chains were sequenced in this cohort, and the absence of alpha or paired-chain data limited detectable features. A total of fewer than 200 TCR beta chains were listed by the study as associated with cytomegalovirus. A later analysis associated about 17,000 TCR beta sequences with specific HLA alleles at a false discovery rate of 0.05. A further reported finding was that TCR beta sequences accurately predicted the HLA-A and HLA-B alleles for most subjects in the first cohort. Linkage disequilibrium might explain the correlated functional status among segregating V segments, but an unknown experimental factor could not be excluded. In an earlier analysis of 500 to 650 of the donors, most TCR beta V segments appeared in productive rearrangements about 87% or about 30% of the time, broadly matching IMGT annotations. According to a later genetic analysis, donors in an Asian-associated ancestry cluster had fewer N-insertions in productive TCRs than the approximately 670-donor mean. While some public TCRs were present in many individuals, most TCR sequences turned up only very rarely across donors. Cytomegalovirus status was reported to be diagnosed by the classifier with high specificity and sensitivity in both the original and validation cohorts. For the cohort, immune exposure information was limited to CMV serostatus. Roughly 17 rarely observed V segments, including chromosome 9 orphons, were excluded from the earlier analysis of a few hundred of the donors because counts were too low. In a later analysis, most CMV-associated TCR beta chains were found to appear HLA-restricted, with HLA associations seemingly driven largely by CMV exposure. A few of the identified cytomegalovirus-associated TCR beta chains were confirmed in vitro to be specific for cytomegalovirus antigens. Strong co-occurrence of HLA alleles, especially DR and DQ, made assigning TCR associations to individual alleles difficult. In a later genetic analysis, a missense DCLRE1C variant was associated with V-gene and J-gene trimming of TCR beta chains, and the association was replicated in an independent cohort. Compared with equally common non-associated chains, HLA-associated TCR beta chains in a later analysis were more clonally expanded and had lower generation probabilities. A cluster of highly shared sequence variants was judged likely to represent a technical artifact of the sequencing pipeline. According to the authors, the approach could potentially be generalized to other disease states and immunological phenotypes. A later analysis found that TCR association rates varied across HLA loci, with DRB1 alleles showing the most associated TCRs and HLA-C alleles the fewest.

Input material: PBMCs. This clonotype was obtained from a man between 18 and 35 years old in good health and CMV-seropositive. The rearranged chain carries TRBV7-7 and TRBJ2-1, with the D gene uncertain. The DNA reads as follows: TGTGCCAGCAGCTTACAACGAGGCGATGAGCAGTTCTTC. Translated, this gives CASSLQRGDEQFF. Supplemented by the reference TRBV7-7 and TRBJ2-1 proteins around the CDR3, the complete variable domain is GAGVSQSPRYKVTKRGQDVTLRCDPISSHATLYWYQQALGQGPEFLTYFNYEAQPDKSGLPSDRFSAERPEGSISTLTIQRTEQRDSAMYRCASSLQRGDEQFFGPGTRLTVL.